The 10 T cell receptor beta chains given below trace back to one sample, sequenced in a study of T cell responses to AZD1222 COVID-19 vaccine. The protocol was immunoSEQ multiplex PCR, while the TCRdb copy is restricted to in-frame clones and leaves out a portion. The sample contains about 150,000 clones, under 95% of which appear only once. The sequencing used peripheral blood, collected 28 days after the second AZD1222 dose. All receptors come from an adult who received the AZD1222 COVID-19 vaccine.

The V call is TRBV27, the J call TRBJ1-6; D possibly corresponds to TRBD1 (5 bases). Trimming left V 3 bases short and J 9 bases short, with 12 bases between. The CDR3 contains 14 residues. CDR1 MNHEY and CDR2 SMNVEV come from the germline V gene (reference sequence). The CDR3 sequence is CASSFGRVGSPLHF. CDR3 in DNA: TGTGCCAGCAGTTTCGGCAGGGTTGGTTCACCCCTCCACTTT.

V and J are TRBV27 and TRBJ1-2; a possible D gene is TRBD1 (5 bases). The CDR3 contains 14 residues. Germline CDR1 reads MNHEY; CDR2 reads SMNVEV (reference sequence). The V gene lost 4 bases and the J gene lost 5 bases, with 14 bases spanning the gap. For the CDR3, the DNA is TGTGCCAGCAGTTCCGCGGGGCCAACGTATGGCTACACCTTC. Translated: CASSSAGPTYGYTF.

V gene TRBV7-2 combines with J gene TRBJ2-7; 8 bases agree with TRBD2. The CDR3 extends over 14 amino acids. Germline V lookup: CDR1 SGHTA, CDR2 FQGNSA. Trimming at V came to 4 bases and at J to 4 bases, leaving 6 bases not matched to a gene. The CDR3 is CASSSSGTRYEQYF. The DNA of the CDR3 is TGTGCCAGCAGCTCTTCCGGGACTAGATACGAGCAGTACTTC.

The chain uses TRBV7-2 and TRBJ2-7, with D unresolved. The V end was cut by 3 bases, the J end by 3 bases, with 12 bases between. Germline CDR1 and CDR2: SGHTA and FQGNSA. This CDR3 is 14 amino acids long. The CDR3 is CASSFRVGDYEQYF. In nucleotides, the CDR3 is TGTGCCAGCAGCTTCCGGGTTGGGGACTACGAGCAGTACTTC.

This chain joins TRBV28 and TRBJ1-5; 8 bases map to TRBD1. Trimming cost V 2 bases and J 6 bases; bases outside gene matches: 6. CDR3 size: 15 residues. CDR1 is MDHEN and CDR2 is SYDVKM in the germline V gene. CDR3 sequence (DNA): TGTGCCAGCAGTTTACAGGGGGCAGGGGGTCAGCCCCAGCATTTT. Translated: CASSLQGAGGQPQHF.

The chain joins TRBV28 to TRBJ2-5, with D tentatively TRBD2 (9 bases). Germline CDR1 and CDR2: MDHEN and SYDVKM. Trimming removed 6 bases from V and 4 bases from J, with 15 bases in between. This CDR3 has 14 residues. DNA for the CDR3: TGTGCCAGCAGCAGCGGGGGGACAGGAGAGACCCAGTACTTC. This translates into CASSSGGTGETQYF.

V is TRBV27 and J is TRBJ2-7, with 9 bases lining up with TRBD2. The CDR3 extends over 19 amino acids. The trim removed 6 bases at V and 3 bases at J, leaving 21 bases unmatched. From germline, CDR1 is MNHEY and CDR2 SMNVEV (reference sequence). CDR3 region: CASSHDASPSSGTFYEQYF. The CDR3, as DNA: TGTGCCAGCAGCCACGACGCATCCCCATCTAGCGGGACGTTCTACGAGCAGTACTTC.

This chain uses TRBV5-4 with TRBJ2-3; 10 nucleotides align to TRBD2. Germline assignment: CDR1 SGHNT and CDR2 YYREEE (reference sequence). CDR3 length: 15 amino acids. V lost 4 bases to trimming and J lost 0 bases; unmatched junction nucleotides: 2. The CDR3 DNA reads as TGTGCCAGCAGCCTTAGCGGGAGGAGCACAGATACGCAGTATTTT. This sequence encodes CASSLSGRSTDTQYF.

The chain links TRBV23-1 to TRBJ2-3; 12 bases fit TRBD2. TRBV23-1 is an ORF, and what it does is uncertain. The CDR3 length is 21 residues. V dropped 2 bases and J dropped 4; count of bases not matched to a gene: 19. In DNA, the CDR3 is TGCGCCAGCAGTCAAGCAAGCCTGACTAGCGGGAGAAGGACCCGCCCAGATACGCAGTATTTT. It yields the protein CASSQASLTSGRRTRPDTQYF.

V usage is TRBV5-6 and J usage is TRBJ2-1; possibly TRBD1 or TRBD2 for D (6 bases each). V lost 6 bases to trimming and J lost 9 bases, with 10 bases between them. The CDR3 is made up of 11 amino acids. Germline V gene lookup returns CDR1 SGHDT and CDR2 YYEEEE. CDR3 coding DNA: TGTGCCAGCAAGGAGGGGGGTGAGCAGTTCTTC. Translating gives CASKEGGEQFF.